This T cell receptor (beta chain) was profiled in a study of CD8 T cells in ankylosing spondylitis. Findings and limits, study-wide: Reported data indicate significant enrichment of disease-linked clones within matched ankylosing spondylitis synovial fluid. Reactive arthritis synovial fluid and blood were previously reported to contain some motif variants. Clones linked to disease, bearing a CD8+ phenotype, were relatively rare in peripheral blood. Typical of ankylosing spondylitis blood, it appeared, was a TCR beta motif of eight highly homologous variants.

Researchers built TCR beta libraries using quantitative 5'-RACE with molecular barcodes. Each CDR3 protein gets one entry after TCRdb re-called the 5' RACE reads with MiXCR. The sample has roughly 700,000 distinct CDR3 sequences; around 20% are singletons. In regard to this clonotype: The antigen is undetermined.

The CDR3 runs to 16 residues. V was clipped by 5 bases and J by 7 bases; unmatched bases: 16. In germline, CDR1 is DFQATT, CDR2 SNEGSKA (reference sequence). Sequenced: blood, either unsorted or a sorted T cell fraction (not recorded which). The V and J genes are TRBV20-1 and TRBJ2-1; 8 bases agree with TRBD2. The clonotype originates from a male donor with ankylosing spondylitis. The CDR3 nucleotides read TGCAGTGCTCGGGGGTTGGTAGCGGGATACGAAAATGAGCAGTTCTTC. Translating gives CSARGLVAGYENEQFF.